What follows are 15 T cell receptor beta chains derived from one specimen sequenced in a study of shared clonotypes between healthy human individuals. The method was immunoSEQ multiplex PCR; TCRdb's version includes in-frame clones alone and lacks a portion of them. The data show about 490,000 clones, 60% to 80% seen once. Material for sequencing was PBMCs. These receptors were collected from a woman aged 40 to 50 in good health. Some clones in this sample may be carry-over from other donors' samples.

V usage is TRBV5-1 and J usage is TRBJ2-7; possible D gene TRBD2, 6 bases. This CDR3 is 15 amino acids long. Germline V CDR1 and CDR2: SGHRS, YFSETQ. V was trimmed by 0 bases and J by 6 bases, leaving 16 bases between them. DNA of the CDR3: TGCGCCAGCAGCTTGGTCGGAGGGGAATACGGCGAGCAGTACTTC. Translating gives CASSLVGGEYGEQYF.

This chain links TRBV15 with TRBJ1-4, with a possible D match to TRBD1 (5 bases). The V end lost 3 bases, the J end lost 0 bases, and 14 bases lay between the germline ends. This CDR3 region has 17 residues. Germline CDR1 reads LNHNV; CDR2 reads YYDKDF (reference sequence). Written as DNA, the CDR3 is TGTGCCACCAGCAGGGAAGACAGATTTGCAACTAATGAAAAACTGTTTTTT. Translating it yields CATSREDRFATNEKLFF.

This chain connects TRBV6-4 to TRBJ2-5; the match to TRBD2 covers 12 bases. The J call is in doubt because the DNA end fits TRBJ2-7 better. The CDR3 is 15 amino acids. The germline CDR1 and CDR2 sequences are MRHNA and SNTAGT. The CDR3 sequence is CASRAWASGRGEQYF. Here the CDR3 DNA reads TGTGCCAGCAGGGCTTGGGCTAGCGGGAGGGGCGAGCAGTACTTC.

The V and J genes are TRBV5-6 and TRBJ2-7; the D is unclear. The CDR3 runs to 14 residues. Trimming removed 0 bases from V and 0 bases from J, with 7 bases in between. Germline lookup yields CDR1 SGHDT and CDR2 YYEEEE. CDR3 nucleotides: TGTGCCAGCAGCTTGGACCGAAGCTCCTACGAGCAGTACTTC. Protein: CASSLDRSSYEQYF.

The rearrangement links TRBV28 to TRBJ1-5, with D unclear. CDR1 and CDR2 from the germline V gene are MDHEN and SYDVKM. Trimming pared 8 bases from V and 4 bases from J, leaving 9 bases between. The CDR3 has 12 amino acids. CDR3 sequence (DNA): TGTGCCAGCCATAGTCCGAATCAGCCCCAGCATTTT. Amino acid sequence: CASHSPNQPQHF. The full variable domain, completed using reference TRBV28 and TRBJ1-5, is DVKVTQSSRYLVKRTGEKVFLECVQDMDHENMFWYRQDPGLGLRLIYFSYDVKMKEKGDIPEGYSVSREKKERFSLILESASTNQTSMYLCASHSPNQPQHFGDGTRLSIL.

This clone has more than one count but fewer than ten. The CDR3 spells CASSWPGEQETQYF. The CDR3 DNA reads as TGTGCCAGCAGCTGGCCGGGAGAACAAGAGACCCAGTACTTC. This chain joins TRBV5-4 and TRBJ2-5; the D gene is possibly TRBD2 (6 bases). V lost 3 bases to trimming and J lost 2 bases, with 11 bases between them. The CDR3 is made up of 14 amino acids. Germline V gene data show CDR1 as SGHNT and CDR2 as YYREEE (reference sequence). The full variable domain, its missing parts supplied by reference TRBV5-4 and TRBJ2-5, is ETGVTQSPTHLIKTRGQQVTLRCSSQSGHNTVSWYQQALGQGPQFIFQYYREEENGRGNFPPRFSGLQFPNYSSELNVNALELDDSALYLCASSWPGEQETQYFGPGTRLLVL.

CDR3 protein: CAWSVGSPPRPKNIQYF. The CDR3, as DNA: TGTGCCTGGAGTGTAGGGTCCCCCCCGCGCCCTAAAAACATTCAGTACTTC. The V and J genes are TRBV30 and TRBJ2-4; the D is unclear. Germline lookup yields CDR1 GTSNPN and CDR2 SVGIG (reference sequence). Trimming left V 0 bases short and J 4 bases short, with 19 bases between. The CDR3 length is 17 residues.

V usage is TRBV11-2 and J usage is TRBJ1-1; D perhaps matches TRBD1 (5 bases). CDR1 SGHAT and CDR2 FQNNGV come from the germline V gene. The V end was cut by 1 base, the J end by 4 bases, with 10 bases between. There are 14 residues in the CDR3. CDR3 nucleotides: TGTGCCAGCAGCTTAGCACAGGAGGGCACTGAAGCTTTCTTT. It is translated as CASSLAQEGTEAFF.

This clone has a single count. The J gene is TRBJ2-5, the V gene TRBV7-9, with 12 bases fitting TRBD2. From germline, CDR1 is SEHNR and CDR2 FQNEAQ (reference sequence). The length of the CDR3 is 14 residues. After removal of 7 bases from V and 3 bases from J, the junction contained 3 bases not matched to a gene. In DNA, the CDR3 is TGTGCCAGCACCCTAGCGGGAGGGGAAGAGACCCAGTACTTC. Translating it yields CASTLAGGEETQYF.

This chain links TRBV18 with TRBJ1-5; weak D call: TRBD1 (5 bases). V lost 5 bases and J lost 6, with 11 bases in between. Looked up from germline, CDR1 is KGHSH and CDR2 is LQKENI. CDR3 size: 13 residues. CDR3 DNA: TGTGCCAGCTCAGAGGGACCCGGTCAGCCCCAGCATTTT. Amino acids: CASSEGPGQPQHF.

The rearrangement links TRBV5-8 to TRBJ1-5; no reliable D call. V was pared by 6 bases and J by 0 bases, with 13 bases between. This CDR3 region has 15 residues. CDR1 is SGHTS and CDR2 is YDEGEE in the germline V gene. The CDR3 loop reads CASTPRSYSNQPQHF. DNA for the CDR3: TGTGCCAGCACCCCGAGGTCCTATAGCAATCAGCCCCAGCATTTT.

This clone appeared a few times. The gene calls are TRBV18 and TRBJ2-7; D is possibly TRBD1 (5 bases). This CDR3 comprises 15 residues. CDR1 is KGHSH and CDR2 is LQKENI in the germline V gene. Trimming took 4 bases from V and 4 from J, leaving 17 bases between them. The CDR3 loop is CASSLGADPSYEQYF. The CDR3 region has the DNA TGTGCCAGCTCACTAGGGGCGGACCCCTCTTACGAGCAGTACTTC.

A remark on this clone: This sample includes further DNA sequences coding for the same CDR3. The rearrangement links TRBV28 to TRBJ2-7; 8 bases line up with TRBD1. Trimming cost V 3 bases and J 2 bases; bases outside gene matches: 0. The CDR3 has 13 amino acids. Germline CDR1 MDHEN, CDR2 SYDVKM. For the CDR3, the DNA is TGTGCCAGCAGTTTGACAGGGGCCTACGAGCAGTACTTC. It codes for CASSLTGAYEQYF.

The J gene is TRBJ1-1, the V gene TRBV7-9; D may be TRBD1 (5 bases). Trimming left V 5 bases short and J 4 bases short, with 14 bases between. CDR1 and CDR2 from the germline V gene are SEHNR and FQNEAQ (reference sequence). This CDR3 contains 14 residues. The CDR3 protein is CASSPARGSTEAFF. CDR3 nucleotide sequence: TGTGCCAGCAGCCCCGCACGGGGGAGCACTGAAGCTTTCTTT.

The J gene is TRBJ1-5, the V gene TRBV19; TRBD1 matches 7 bases. This CDR3 spans 16 amino acids. V shed 1 base and J 7 bases; nucleotides not matched to a gene: 10. Germline V gene data show CDR1 as LNHDA and CDR2 as SQIVND (reference sequence). This CDR3 reads CASSIAGRGSWQPQHF. The DNA of the CDR3 is TGTGCCAGTAGTATAGCGGGCAGGGGGAGTTGGCAGCCCCAGCATTTT.